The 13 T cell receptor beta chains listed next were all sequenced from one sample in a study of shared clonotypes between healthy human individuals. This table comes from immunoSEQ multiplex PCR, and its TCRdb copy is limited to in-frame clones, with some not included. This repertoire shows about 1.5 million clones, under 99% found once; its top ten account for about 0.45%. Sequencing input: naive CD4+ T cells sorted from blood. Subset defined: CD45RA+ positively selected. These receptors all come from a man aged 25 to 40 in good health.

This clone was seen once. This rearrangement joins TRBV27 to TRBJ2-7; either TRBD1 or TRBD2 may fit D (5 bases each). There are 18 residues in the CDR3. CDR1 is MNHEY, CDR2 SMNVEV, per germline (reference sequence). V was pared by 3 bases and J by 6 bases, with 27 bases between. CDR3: CASSFAVQPGPGLGEQYF. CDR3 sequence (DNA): TGTGCCAGCAGTTTTGCCGTCCAACCGGGACCCGGATTAGGCGAGCAGTACTTC.

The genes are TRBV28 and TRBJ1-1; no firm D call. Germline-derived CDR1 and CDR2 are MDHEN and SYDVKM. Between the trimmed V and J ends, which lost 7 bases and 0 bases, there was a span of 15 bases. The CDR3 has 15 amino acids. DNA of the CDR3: TGTGCCAGCAATCAGAACCTCAGGATGAACACTGAAGCTTTCTTT. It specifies CASNQNLRMNTEAFF.

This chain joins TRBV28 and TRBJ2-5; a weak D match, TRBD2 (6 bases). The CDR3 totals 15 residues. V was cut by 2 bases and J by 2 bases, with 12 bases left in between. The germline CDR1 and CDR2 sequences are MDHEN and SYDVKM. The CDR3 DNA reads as TGTGCCAGCAGTTTACGGGCGGGACCACAAGAGACCCAGTACTTC. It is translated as CASSLRAGPQETQYF.

The DNA of the CDR3 is TGTGCCAGCAGCGCCGGGACACTCTATGGCTACACCTTC. It codes for CASSAGTLYGYTF. The genes are TRBV25-1 and TRBJ1-2; a weak D match, TRBD1 (6 bases). The CDR3 contains 13 residues. Germline-derived CDR1 and CDR2 are MGHDK and SYGVNS. V dropped 6 bases and J dropped 4 bases, with 12 bases sitting between them.

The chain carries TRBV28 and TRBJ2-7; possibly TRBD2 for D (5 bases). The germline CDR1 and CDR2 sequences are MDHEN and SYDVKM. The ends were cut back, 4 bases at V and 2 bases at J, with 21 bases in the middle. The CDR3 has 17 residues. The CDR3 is CASSYMEGRGIPYEQYF. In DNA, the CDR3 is TGTGCCAGCAGTTACATGGAAGGACGGGGAATCCCCTACGAGCAGTACTTC.

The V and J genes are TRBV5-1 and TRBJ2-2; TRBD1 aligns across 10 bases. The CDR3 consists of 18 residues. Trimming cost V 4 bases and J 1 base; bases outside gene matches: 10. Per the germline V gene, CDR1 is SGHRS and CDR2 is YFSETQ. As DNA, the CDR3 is TGCGCCAGCAGCCCGCGACAGGGGGCTTGGAGGAACACCGGGGAGCTGTTTTTT. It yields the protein CASSPRQGAWRNTGELFF.

The DNA for the CDR3 is TGTGCCAGCAGTCGGACTAGCGGGAGCCAAGAGACCCAGTACTTC. It yields the protein CASSRTSGSQETQYF. The V and J genes are TRBV6-5 and TRBJ2-5; 13 bases match TRBD2. V lost 5 bases to trimming and J lost 1 base; unmatched junction nucleotides: 1. This CDR3 is built from 15 residues. Germline V CDR1 and CDR2: MNHEY, SVGAGI.

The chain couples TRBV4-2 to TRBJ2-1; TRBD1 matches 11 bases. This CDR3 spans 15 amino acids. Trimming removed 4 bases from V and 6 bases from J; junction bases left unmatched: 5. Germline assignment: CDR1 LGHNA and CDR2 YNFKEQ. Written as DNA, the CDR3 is TGTGCCAGCAGCCGCCCGGGACAGGGGGGCAATGAGCAGTTCTTC. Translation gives CASSRPGQGGNEQFF.

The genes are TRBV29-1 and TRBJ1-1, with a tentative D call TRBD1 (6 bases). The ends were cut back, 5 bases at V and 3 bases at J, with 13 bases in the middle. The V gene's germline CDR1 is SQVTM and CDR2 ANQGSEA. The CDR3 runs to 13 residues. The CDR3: CSVTKQGYTEAFF. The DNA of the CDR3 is TGCAGCGTTACGAAACAGGGCTACACTGAAGCTTTCTTT.

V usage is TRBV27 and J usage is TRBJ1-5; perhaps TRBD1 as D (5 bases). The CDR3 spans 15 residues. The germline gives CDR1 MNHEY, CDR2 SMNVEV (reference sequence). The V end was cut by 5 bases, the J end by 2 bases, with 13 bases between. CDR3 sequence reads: CASSPRLGGNQPQHF. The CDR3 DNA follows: TGTGCCAGCAGTCCCCGTCTGGGGGGCAATCAGCCCCAGCATTTT.

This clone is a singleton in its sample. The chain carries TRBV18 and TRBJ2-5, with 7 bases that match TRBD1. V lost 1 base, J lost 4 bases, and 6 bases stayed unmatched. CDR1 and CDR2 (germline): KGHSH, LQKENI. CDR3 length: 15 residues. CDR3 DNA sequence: TGTGCCAGCTCACCACGGGCTCCAGGGGGAGAGACCCAGTACTTC. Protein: CASSPRAPGGETQYF.

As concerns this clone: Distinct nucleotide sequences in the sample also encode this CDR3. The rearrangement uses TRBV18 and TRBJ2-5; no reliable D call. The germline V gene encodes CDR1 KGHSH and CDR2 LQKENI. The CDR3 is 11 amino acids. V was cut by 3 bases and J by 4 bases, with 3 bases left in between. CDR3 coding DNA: TGTGCCAGCTCACCTACAGAGACCCAGTACTTC. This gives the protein CASSPTETQYF.

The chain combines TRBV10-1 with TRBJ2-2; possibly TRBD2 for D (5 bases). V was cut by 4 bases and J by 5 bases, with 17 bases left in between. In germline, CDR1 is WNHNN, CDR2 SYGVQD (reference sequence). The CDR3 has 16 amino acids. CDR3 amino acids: CASSGLERAGTGELFF. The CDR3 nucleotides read TGCGCCAGCAGTGGCCTCGAGAGGGCCGGGACCGGGGAGCTGTTTTTT.